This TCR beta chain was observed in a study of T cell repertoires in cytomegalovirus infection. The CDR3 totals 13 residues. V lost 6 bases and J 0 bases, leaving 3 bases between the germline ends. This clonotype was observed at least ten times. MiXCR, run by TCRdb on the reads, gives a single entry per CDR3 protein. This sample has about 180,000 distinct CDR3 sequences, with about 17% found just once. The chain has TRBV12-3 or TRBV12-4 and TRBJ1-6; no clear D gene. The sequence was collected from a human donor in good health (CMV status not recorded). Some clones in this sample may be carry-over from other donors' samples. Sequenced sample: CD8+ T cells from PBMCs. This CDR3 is CASRGSYNSPLHF. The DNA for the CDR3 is TGTGCCAGCAGGGGCTCCTATAATTCACCCCTCCACTTT.